The source of this T cell receptor beta chain is a study of regulatory T cells in long-lasting Graves disease. The time point here: newly diagnosed GD, antithyroid drugs for less than 3 months. The TCR library used RNA extracted from PBMCs. Patients came from an endocrinology department in Xi'an, China. This clonotype was seen ten or more times. The germline V gene encodes CDR1 SNHLY and CDR2 FYNNEI. The CDR3 has 15 residues. V was clipped by 6 bases and J by 3 bases; unmatched bases: 7. To make TCR beta libraries, researchers used iRepertoire HTBI primers and Arm-PCR of CDR3 regions. A single record per CDR3 protein comes from TCRdb applying MiXCR to the multiplex PCR reads. The sample gives about 620,000 distinct CDR3 sequences, 16% of which show up once; 15% to 20% is in the top ten. These sequences were also reported in another study, on T cells in Graves' hyperthyroidism and ophthalmopathy. Per that paper: The hyperthyroidism was newly diagnosed and had lasted under 2 months; the patients were aged 18 to 65. Investigators excluded patients with uncontrolled infection, other autoimmune disease, pregnancy or lactation. Diagnosing involved the use of clinical symptoms, serum thyroxine and TRAb, thyroid ultrasound and orbital computed tomography.

The receptor was derived from a woman aged 30 to 39 with Graves disease. The input for sequencing was peripheral blood mononuclear cells (PBMCs), taken at new diagnosis, from a patient treated with antithyroid drugs. V gene TRBV2 combines with J gene TRBJ1-4; 7 bases match TRBD1. In DNA, the CDR3 is TGTGCCAGCAGGGGAGGGGGCATGGCTAATGAAAAACTGTTTTTT. This translates into CASRGGGMANEKLFF.